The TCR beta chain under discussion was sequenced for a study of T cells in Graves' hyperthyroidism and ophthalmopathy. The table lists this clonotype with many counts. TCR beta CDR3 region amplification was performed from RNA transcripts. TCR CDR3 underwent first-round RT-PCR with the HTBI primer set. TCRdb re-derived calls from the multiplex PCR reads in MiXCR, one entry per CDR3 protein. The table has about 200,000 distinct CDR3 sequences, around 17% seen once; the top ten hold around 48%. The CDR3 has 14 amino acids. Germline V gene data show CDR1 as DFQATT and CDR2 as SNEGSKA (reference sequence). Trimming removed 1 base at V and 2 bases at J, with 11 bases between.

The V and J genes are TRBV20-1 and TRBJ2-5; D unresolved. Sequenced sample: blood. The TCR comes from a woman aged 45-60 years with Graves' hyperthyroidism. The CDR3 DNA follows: TGCAGTGCTAGAGGGGCCGCTCAACAAGAGACCCAGTACTTC. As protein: CSARGAAQQETQYF.